This T cell receptor beta chain originates from a study of cytomegalovirus exposure and HLA in healthy donors. Overall study findings and caveats: A later analysis linked a missense variant in DCLRE1C to the trimming of TCR beta V and J genes. Researchers counted 164 TCR beta chains as cytomegalovirus-associated.

The PCR made use of 60 Vbeta and 13 Jbeta primers. Sequenced by immunoSEQ multiplex PCR; TCRdb stores in-frame clones only, minus some. The sample shows approximately 190,000 clones, approximately 85% of them seen only once. CDR1 and CDR2 (germline): SGHTA, FQGNSA. The CDR3 contains 16 residues. V shed 3 bases and J 2 bases; nucleotides not matched to a gene: 10. This clone came up once. Antigen specificity is unknown. This receptor was taken from a woman aged 45 to 65 in good health and CMV-seropositive. The chain is built from TRBV7-2 and TRBJ2-7, with 7 bases identical to TRBD1. The sample consisted of PBMCs. The CDR3 sequence: CASSLVTGLVTYEQYF. In nucleotides, the CDR3 is TGTGCCAGCAGCTTGGTGACAGGGCTCGTAACCTACGAGCAGTACTTC.